This T cell receptor (beta chain) stems from a study of shared clonotypes between healthy human individuals. Study-level points and caveats: The naive CD4 repertoires of a handful of donors were compared, and approximately 5.3% of clonotypes were shared.

TCRdb's table, derived via immunoSEQ multiplex PCR, lists solely in-frame clones and lacks some. The table lists some 380,000 clones, 96% of them singletons. This CDR3 region has 13 residues. Trimming took 10 bases from V and 6 from J; bases not matched to a gene: 10. Germline V gene lookup returns CDR1 MNHEY and CDR2 SVGAGI. Comment on this clone: The antigen is unknown.

The TCR originated in a man aged 25 to 40 in good health. The source material was memory CD8+ T cells sorted from blood. Subset: CD45RO+ cells pooled with CCR7-negative TemRA cells. The chain employs TRBV6-5 and TRBJ2-3; 7 bases map to TRBD2. CDR3 in amino acids: CAKRTSEQDTQYF. The CDR3, as DNA: TGTGCCAAACGGACTAGTGAACAGGATACGCAGTATTTT.